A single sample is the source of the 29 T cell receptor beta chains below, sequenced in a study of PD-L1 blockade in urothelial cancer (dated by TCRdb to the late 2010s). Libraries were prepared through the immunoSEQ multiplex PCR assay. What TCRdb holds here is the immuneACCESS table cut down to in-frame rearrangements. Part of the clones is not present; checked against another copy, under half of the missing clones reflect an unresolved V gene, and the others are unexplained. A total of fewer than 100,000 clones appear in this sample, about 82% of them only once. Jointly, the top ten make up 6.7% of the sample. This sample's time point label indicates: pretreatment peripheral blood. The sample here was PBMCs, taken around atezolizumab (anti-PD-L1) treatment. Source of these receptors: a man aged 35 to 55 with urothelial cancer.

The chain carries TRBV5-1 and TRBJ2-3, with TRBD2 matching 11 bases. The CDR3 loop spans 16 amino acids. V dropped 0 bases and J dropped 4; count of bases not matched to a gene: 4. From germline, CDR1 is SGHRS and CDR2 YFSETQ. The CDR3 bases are TGCGCCAGCAGCTTGGGGGCTAGCGGGAGGTCAGATACGCAGTATTTT. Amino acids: CASSLGASGRSDTQYF.

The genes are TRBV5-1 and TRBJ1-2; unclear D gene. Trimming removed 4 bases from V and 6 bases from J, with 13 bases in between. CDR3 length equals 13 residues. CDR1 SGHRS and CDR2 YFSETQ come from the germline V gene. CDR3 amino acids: CASSEGSGNGYTF. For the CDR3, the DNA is TGCGCCAGCAGCGAAGGTTCAGGCAATGGCTACACCTTC.

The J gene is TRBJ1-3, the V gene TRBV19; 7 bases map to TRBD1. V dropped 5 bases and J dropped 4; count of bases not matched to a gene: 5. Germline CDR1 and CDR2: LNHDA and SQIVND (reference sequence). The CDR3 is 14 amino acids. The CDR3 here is CASSHRGQGNTIYF. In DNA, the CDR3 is TGTGCCAGTAGTCACAGGGGTCAAGGAAACACCATATATTTT.

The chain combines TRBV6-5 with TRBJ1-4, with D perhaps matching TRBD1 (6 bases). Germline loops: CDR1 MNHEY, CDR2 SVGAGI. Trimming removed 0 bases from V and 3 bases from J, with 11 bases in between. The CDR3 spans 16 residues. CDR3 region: CASSYSWAGANEKLFF. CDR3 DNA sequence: TGTGCCAGCAGTTACTCGTGGGCAGGGGCTAATGAAAAACTGTTTTTT.

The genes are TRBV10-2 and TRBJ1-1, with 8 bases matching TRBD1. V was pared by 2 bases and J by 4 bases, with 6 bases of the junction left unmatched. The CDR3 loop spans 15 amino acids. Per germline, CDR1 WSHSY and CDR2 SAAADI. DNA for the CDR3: TGCGCCAGCAGTGAGCAAGGACAGGGCGGCACTGAAGCTTTCTTT. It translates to CASSEQGQGGTEAFF.

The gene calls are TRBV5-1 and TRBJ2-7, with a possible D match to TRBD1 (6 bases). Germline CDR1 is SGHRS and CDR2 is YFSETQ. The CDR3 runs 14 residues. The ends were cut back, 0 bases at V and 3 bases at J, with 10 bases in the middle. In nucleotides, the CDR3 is TGCGCCAGCAGCTTGGCAGGGGTTAACTACGAGCAGTACTTC. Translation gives CASSLAGVNYEQYF.

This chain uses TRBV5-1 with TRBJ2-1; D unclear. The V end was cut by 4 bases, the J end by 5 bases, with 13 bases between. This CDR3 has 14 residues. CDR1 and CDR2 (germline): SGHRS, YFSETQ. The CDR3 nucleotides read TGCGCCAGCAGCCAGAGGTTGGCCGACAATGAGCAGTTCTTC. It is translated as CASSQRLADNEQFF. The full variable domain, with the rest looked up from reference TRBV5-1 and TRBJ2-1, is KAGVTQTPRYLIKTRGQQVTLSCSPISGHRSVSWYQQTPGQGLQFLFEYFSETQRNKGNFPGRFSGRQFSNSRSEMNVSTLELGDSALYLCASSQRLADNEQFFGPGTRLTVL.

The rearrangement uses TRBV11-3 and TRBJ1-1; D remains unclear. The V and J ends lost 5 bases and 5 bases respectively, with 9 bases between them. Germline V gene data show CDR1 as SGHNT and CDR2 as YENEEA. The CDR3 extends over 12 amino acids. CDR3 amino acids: CASSHGGTEAFF. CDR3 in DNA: TGTGCCAGCAGCCACGGAGGTACTGAAGCTTTCTTT.

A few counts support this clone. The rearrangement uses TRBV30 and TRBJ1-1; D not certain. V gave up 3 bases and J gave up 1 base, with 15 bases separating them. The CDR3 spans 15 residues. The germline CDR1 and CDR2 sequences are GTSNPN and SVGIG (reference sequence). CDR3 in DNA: TGTGCCTGGAGCCCAGACATGTGGCCGAACACTGAAGCTTTCTTT. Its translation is CAWSPDMWPNTEAFF. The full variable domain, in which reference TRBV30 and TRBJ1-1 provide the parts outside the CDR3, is SQTIHQWPATLVQPVGSPLSLECTVEGTSNPNLYWYRQAAGRGLQLLFYSVGIGQISSEVPQNLSASRPQDRQFILSSKKLLLSDSGFYLCAWSPDMWPNTEAFFGQGTRLTVV.

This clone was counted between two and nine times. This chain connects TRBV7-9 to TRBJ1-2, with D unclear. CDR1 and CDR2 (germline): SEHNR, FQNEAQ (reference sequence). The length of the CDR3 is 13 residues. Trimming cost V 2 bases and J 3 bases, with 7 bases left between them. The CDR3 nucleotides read TGTGCCAGCAGCTTAAGGGAGGACTATGGCTACACCTTC. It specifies CASSLREDYGYTF.

The CDR3 spells CSVSPTGKETQYF. The CDR3 coding sequence is TGCAGCGTTTCGCCGACAGGGAAGGAGACCCAGTACTTC. The rearrangement uses TRBV29-1 and TRBJ2-5; TRBD1 aligns across 7 bases. The germline CDR1 and CDR2 sequences are SQVTM and ANQGSEA. The CDR3 runs 13 residues. Losses at the gene ends were 5 bases for V and 5 bases for J; bases not matched to a gene: 8. Combining the CDR3 with reference TRBV29-1 and TRBJ2-5 gives the whole variable domain SAVISQKPSRDICQRGTSLTIQCQVDSQVTMMFWYRQQPGQSLTLIATANQGSEATYESGFVIDKFPISRPNLTFSTLTVSNMSPEDSSIYLCSVSPTGKETQYFGPGTRLLVL.

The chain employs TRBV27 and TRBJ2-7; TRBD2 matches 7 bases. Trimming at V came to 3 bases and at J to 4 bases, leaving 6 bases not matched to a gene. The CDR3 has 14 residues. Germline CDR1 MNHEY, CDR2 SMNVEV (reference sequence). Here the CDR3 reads CASSLYVGGYEQYF. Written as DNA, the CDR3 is TGTGCCAGCAGTTTGTACGTCGGGGGGTACGAGCAGTACTTC.

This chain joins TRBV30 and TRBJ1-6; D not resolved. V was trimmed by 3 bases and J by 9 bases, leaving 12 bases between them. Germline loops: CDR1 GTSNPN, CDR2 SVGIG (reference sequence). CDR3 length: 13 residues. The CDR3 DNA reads TGTGCCTGGAGAAACAATCAGGTTTCACCCCTCCACTTT. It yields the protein CAWRNNQVSPLHF.

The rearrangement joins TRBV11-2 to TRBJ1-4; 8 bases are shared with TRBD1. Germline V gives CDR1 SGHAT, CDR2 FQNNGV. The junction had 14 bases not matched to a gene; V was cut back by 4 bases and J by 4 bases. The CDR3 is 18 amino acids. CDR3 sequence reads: CASSSTKSRQGNNEKLFF. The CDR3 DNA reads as TGTGCCAGCAGCTCAACAAAATCAAGACAGGGGAATAATGAAAAACTGTTTTTT.

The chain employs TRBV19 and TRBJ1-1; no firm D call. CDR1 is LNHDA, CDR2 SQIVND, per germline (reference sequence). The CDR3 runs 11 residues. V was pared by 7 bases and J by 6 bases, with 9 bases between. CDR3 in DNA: TGTGCCAGTAAGAGAGCTTCTGAAGCTTTCTTT. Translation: CASKRASEAFF.

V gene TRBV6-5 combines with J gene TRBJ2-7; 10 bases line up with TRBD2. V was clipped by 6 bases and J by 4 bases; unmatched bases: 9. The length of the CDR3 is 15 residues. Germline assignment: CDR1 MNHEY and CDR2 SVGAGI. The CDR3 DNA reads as TGTGCCAGCAGCACCGGGGTAGCGGGAGGTTACGAGCAGTACTTC. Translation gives CASSTGVAGGYEQYF.

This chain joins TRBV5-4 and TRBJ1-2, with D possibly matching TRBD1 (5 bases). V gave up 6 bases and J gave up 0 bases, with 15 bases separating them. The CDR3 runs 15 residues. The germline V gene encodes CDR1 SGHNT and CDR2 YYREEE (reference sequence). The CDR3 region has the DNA TGTGCCAGCAAAGTAGGCGGGGGAGCTAACTATGGCTACACCTTC. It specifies CASKVGGGANYGYTF.

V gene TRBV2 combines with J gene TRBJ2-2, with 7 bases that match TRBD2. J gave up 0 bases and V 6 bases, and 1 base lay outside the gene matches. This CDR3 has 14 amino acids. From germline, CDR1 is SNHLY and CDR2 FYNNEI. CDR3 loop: CASRTSSNTGELFF. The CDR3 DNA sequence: TGTGCCAGCAGGACTAGCTCGAACACCGGGGAGCTGTTTTTT.

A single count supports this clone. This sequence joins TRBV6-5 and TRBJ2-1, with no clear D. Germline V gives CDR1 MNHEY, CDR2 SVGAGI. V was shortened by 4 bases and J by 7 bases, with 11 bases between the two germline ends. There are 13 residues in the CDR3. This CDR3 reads CASSSYQRNEQFF. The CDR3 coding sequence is TGTGCCAGCAGTTCCTACCAGCGAAATGAGCAGTTCTTC.

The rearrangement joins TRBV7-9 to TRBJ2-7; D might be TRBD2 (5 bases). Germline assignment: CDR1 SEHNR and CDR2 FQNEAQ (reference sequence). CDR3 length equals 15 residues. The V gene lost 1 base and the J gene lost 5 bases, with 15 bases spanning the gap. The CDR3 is CASSLVGGPPHEQYF. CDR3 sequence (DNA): TGTGCCAGCAGCTTAGTGGGCGGGCCCCCCCACGAGCAGTACTTC.

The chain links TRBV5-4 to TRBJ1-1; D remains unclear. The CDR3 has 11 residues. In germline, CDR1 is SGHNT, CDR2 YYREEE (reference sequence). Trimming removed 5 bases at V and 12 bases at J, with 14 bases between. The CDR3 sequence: CASRGLRGTFF. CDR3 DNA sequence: TGTGCCAGCAGAGGATTGCGGGGAACTTTCTTT.

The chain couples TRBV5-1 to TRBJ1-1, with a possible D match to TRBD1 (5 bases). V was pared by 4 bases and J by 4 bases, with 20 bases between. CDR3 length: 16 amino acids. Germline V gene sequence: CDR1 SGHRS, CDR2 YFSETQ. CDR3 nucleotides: TGCGCCAGCAGCGCACTATCCGGGGGACTTGGCACTGAAGCTTTCTTT. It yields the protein CASSALSGGLGTEAFF.

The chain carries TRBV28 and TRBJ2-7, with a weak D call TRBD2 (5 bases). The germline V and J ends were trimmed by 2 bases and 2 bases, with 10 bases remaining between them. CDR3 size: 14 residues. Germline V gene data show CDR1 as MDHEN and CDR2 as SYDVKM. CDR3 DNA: TGTGCCAGCAGTTTAGGGAGCGGAGCCTACGAGCAGTACTTC. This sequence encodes CASSLGSGAYEQYF.

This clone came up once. In DNA, the CDR3 is TGTGCCAGCAGCCGGTCGGATAGCAAGGAGACCCAGTACTTC. This gives the protein CASSRSDSKETQYF. The chain links TRBV9 to TRBJ2-5; D is ambiguous. Trimming cost V 4 bases and J 5 bases, with 15 bases left between them. Germline CDR1 SGDLS, CDR2 YYNGEE. CDR3 size: 14 residues.

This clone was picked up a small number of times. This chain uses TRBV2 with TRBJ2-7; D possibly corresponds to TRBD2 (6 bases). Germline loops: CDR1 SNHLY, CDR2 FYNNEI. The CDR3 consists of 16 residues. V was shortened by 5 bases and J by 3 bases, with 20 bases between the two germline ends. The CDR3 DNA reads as TGTGCCAGCAGTCACTCCCGGGACTCCTACCTCTACGAGCAGTACTTC. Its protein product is CASSHSRDSYLYEQYF.

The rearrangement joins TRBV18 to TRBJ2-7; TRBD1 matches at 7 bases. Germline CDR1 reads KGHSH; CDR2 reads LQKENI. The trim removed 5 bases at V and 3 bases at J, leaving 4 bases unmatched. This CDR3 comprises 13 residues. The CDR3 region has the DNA TGTGCCAGCTCAAGGGGGCGTTACTACGAGCAGTACTTC. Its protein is CASSRGRYYEQYF.

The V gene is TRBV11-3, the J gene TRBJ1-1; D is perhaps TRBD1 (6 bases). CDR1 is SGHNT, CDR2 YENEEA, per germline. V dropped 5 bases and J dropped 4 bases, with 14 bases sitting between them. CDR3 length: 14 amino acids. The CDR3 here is CASSPRGRGTEAFF. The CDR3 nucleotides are TGTGCCAGCAGCCCCAGGGGCCGCGGCACTGAAGCTTTCTTT. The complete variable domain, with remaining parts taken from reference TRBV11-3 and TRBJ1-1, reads EAGVVQSPRYKIIEKKQPVAFWCNPISGHNTLYWYLQNLGQGPELLIRYENEEAVDDSQLPKDRFSAERLKGVDSTLKIQPAELGDSAVYLCASSPRGRGTEAFFGQGTRLTVV.

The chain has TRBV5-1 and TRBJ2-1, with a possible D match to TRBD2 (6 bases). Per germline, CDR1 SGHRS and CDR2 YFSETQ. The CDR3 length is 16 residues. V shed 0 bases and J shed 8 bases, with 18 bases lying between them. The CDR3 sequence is CASSLAGDSPGYEQFF. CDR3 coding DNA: TGCGCCAGCAGCTTGGCCGGGGACTCACCGGGTTATGAGCAGTTCTTC.

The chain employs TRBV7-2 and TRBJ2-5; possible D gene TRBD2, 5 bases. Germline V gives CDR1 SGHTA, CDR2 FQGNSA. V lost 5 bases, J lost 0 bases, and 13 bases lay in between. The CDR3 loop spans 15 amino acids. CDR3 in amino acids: CASSPMQRYQETQYF. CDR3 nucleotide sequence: TGTGCCAGCAGCCCTATGCAGCGGTACCAAGAGACCCAGTACTTC.